This T cell receptor (beta chain) originates from a study of blood T cell repertoires in COVID-19. The length of the CDR3 is 12 residues. V lost 10 bases and J lost 3, with 12 bases in between. The germline V gene has CDR1 MDHEN and CDR2 SYDVKM. In the original workflow: Estimated nucleated cell counts came from reference gene primer amplification. TCRdb's copy holds only in-frame clones and misses some; the assay was immunoSEQ multiplex PCR. V and J calls and clone size are those listed in that table; D and trimming were worked out from the DNA. The profile shows 150,000 to 200,000 clones, roughly 76% of them singletons.

This receptor was obtained from an elderly woman with COVID-19, enrolled during active disease. The source material was peripheral blood. The gene calls are TRBV28 and TRBJ1-1, with D unclear. The CDR3 region is CATQPGYTEAFF. The CDR3 bases are TGTGCCACCCAGCCAGGCTACACTGAAGCTTTCTTT.